This T cell receptor (beta chain) came from a study of breast tumors, draining lymph nodes, adjacent tissues (dated by TCRdb to the mid-2010s). General notes on the study: Breast cancer patients provided tumor, adjacent nontumor tissue and axillary lymph nodes, and the study compared the TCR beta repertoires across these three sources. The study aimed to assess the relationships and possible T-cell exchange between tumor, surrounding tissue and draining lymph node repertoires in human breast cancer.

This clonotype was observed many times. No antigen is known for it. No much larger clone exists at a distance of one base, and base qualities are not known. Findings and caveats that apply to the study as a whole: Rather than being directly demonstrated, the conclusion that tumor T cells originate in lymph nodes was presented as consistent with a hypothesis. Tumors showed preferential V and J gene usage, and their T-cell repertoire diversity fell below that of lymph nodes yet above that of nontumor tissue. Tumor and nontumor tissue repertoires were significantly more similar in luminal-like than in basal-like breast cancer. The data were considered consistent with the idea that most tumor T cells come from the lymph node and then expand in tumor tissue.

CDR1 and CDR2 (MGHRA, YSYEKL) derive from the germline V gene. The germline V end is reduced by 4 bases and the J end by 4 bases; junction bases left unmatched: 11. The CDR3 goes from the cysteine to the phenylalanine over 17 residues. The only DNA kept is the CDR3, 51 bases in frame from the first base. Sequencer: Illumina HiSeq 2000. Multiplex PCR amplification was used to generate the TCR beta chain libraries. High-throughput sequencing was used to analyze the amplified TCR beta chain products. TCRdb trimmed public reads at Q25 via fastp, called clones via MiXCR and kept in-frame beta chains. Every distinct CDR3 protein forms one entry, paired with its most common genes and DNA. Here the sample has tens of thousands of distinct CDR3 sequences; roughly 23% occur a single time. Of the sample, approximately 8% is held by the ten largest clones.

In this chain, TRBV4-1 is recombined with TRBJ2-7, with 12 bases in between that match TRBD1. Sequencing was carried out using breast tumor tissue. This receptor was obtained from a female donor with breast cancer. Some clones in this sample may be carry-over from other donors' samples. The CDR3 protein: CASSPLRWGQGAYEQYF. The DNA is as follows: TGCGCCAGCAGCCCCCTCCGGTGGGGACAGGGGGCTTACGAGCAGTACTTC.